This T cell receptor beta chain was retrieved from a study of shared clonotypes between healthy human individuals. Study results and limitations: Rarefaction gave evidence that sorted-subset sequencing remained incomplete despite large depth.

The input for sorted-subset replicate PCRs was about 0.2 ug DNA, around 27,000 T cell genomes. Generated by immunoSEQ multiplex PCR, the TCRdb table keeps only in-frame clones and is missing some. The repertoire consists of about 690,000 clones, with roughly 87% occurring once and the leading ten covering more than 30%. CD8 memory combined CD45RO+ cells with CCR7-negative CD45RA+ TemRA cells. Per the germline V gene, CDR1 is MNHEY and CDR2 is SMNVEV (reference sequence). The V gene end was trimmed by 4 bases and the J gene end by 9 bases; junction bases not matched to a gene: 8. This CDR3 spans 15 amino acids. A remark on this clone: The antigen remains unidentified.

The source is a man aged 18 to 29 in good health. Some clones in this sample may be carry-over from other donors' samples. The sequencing input was memory CD8+ T cells from PBMCs. Subset given: CD45RO+ cells pooled with CCR7-negative TemRA cells. The chain carries TRBV27 and TRBJ2-1, with 11 bases that match TRBD2. This CDR3 reads CASSSTSGIRGEQFF. In DNA, the CDR3 is TGTGCCAGCAGTTCGACTAGCGGGATACGTGGTGAGCAGTTCTTC.